A selection of T cell receptor beta chains follows, all from one sample in a study of spatial heterogeneity in lung cancer. TCRdb reanalysed the 5' RACE reads using MiXCR and keeps one entry per CDR3 protein. The sample has under 35,000 distinct CDR3 sequences, approximately 5.1% seen once; the top ten hold 24%. The sample consisted of PBMCs, taken at follow-up. The receptors were sampled from a female donor with early-stage non-small cell lung cancer. The CDR3 runs from the conserved cysteine through the conserved F or W. A D gene is named only where the DNA matches it firmly. The size field is filled for only some rows; it gives once, few, many or a size class.

NA | TRBJ1-1 | NA | TRBV27 | 14 | TGTGCCAGCAGTTTAAGGGAAGTGAACACTGAAGCTTTCTTT | CASSLREVNTEAFF
NA | TRBJ2-1 | NA | TRBV6-6 | 14 | TGTGCCAGCAGTTACTCATGGGACTCCAATGAGCAGTTCTTC | CASSYSWDSNEQFF
TRBD1 | TRBJ2-7 | many | TRBV28 | 12 | TGTGCCAGCAGTGGACAGGGATACGAGCAGTACTTC | CASSGQGYEQYF
NA | TRBJ2-3 | many | TRBV7-3 | 13 | TGTGCCAGCAGCCCCCCCGAGTCAGATACGCAGTATTTT | CASSPPESDTQYF
NA | TRBJ2-2 | NA | TRBV12-3/TRBV12-4 | 12 | TGTGCCAGCTCCATCGGATCAAGGGAGCTGTTTTTT | CASSIGSRELFF
TRBD1 | TRBJ1-4 | NA | TRBV28 | 15 | TGTGCCAGCAGTGGCGCGGGACAGGGTAATGAAAAACTGTTTTTT | CASSGAGQGNEKLFF
TRBD1 | TRBJ2-7 | NA | TRBV2 | 14 | TGTGCCATCGGAGAGGGACAGATAAAATACGAGCAGTACTTC | CAIGEGQIKYEQYF
NA | TRBJ1-1 | many | TRBV9 | 15 | TGTGCCAGCAGCGTAGAAGGGGAGGGGTACACTGAAGCTTTCTTT | CASSVEGEGYTEAFF
NA | TRBJ2-3 | many | TRBV7-2 | 17 | TGTGCCAGCAGCTTAAGGGTTGGGTCAGGGGTTTCAGATACGCAGTATTTT | CASSLRVGSGVSDTQYF
TRBD2 | TRBJ2-1 | few | TRBV7-9 | 13 | TGTGCCAGCAGCAGTCGGACTAGTTTTGAGCAGTTCTTC | CASSSRTSFEQFF
TRBD1 | TRBJ1-3 | many | TRBV3-1 | 19 | TGTGCCAGCAGCCAAGCGACAGGGCTGCGGGGAATCTCTGGAAACACCATATATTTT | CASSQATGLRGISGNTIYF
NA | TRBJ1-4 | many | TRBV28 | 13 | TGTGCCAGCAGCCAACCGATTAATGAAAAACTGTTTTTT | CASSQPINEKLFF
NA | TRBJ1-1 | many | TRBV20-1 | 13 | TGCAGTGCTCCGCACAGGGTCAACACTGAAGCTTTCTTT | CSAPHRVNTEAFF
TRBD2 | TRBJ2-3 | many | TRBV9 | 16 | TGTGCCAGCAGCCCCAATAAGCGGGGTAGCACAGATACGCAGTATTTT | CASSPNKRGSTDTQYF
NA | TRBJ1-6 | few | TRBV7-2 | 15 | TGTGCCAGCAGCTTAGGCCAGGGATTCTCCTCACCCCTCCACTTT | CASSLGQGFSSPLHF
NA | TRBJ2-2 | few | TRBV14 | 13 | TGTGCCAGCAGCCGCAGTTTCCCCGGGGAGCTGTTTTTT | CASSRSFPGELFF
NA | TRBJ2-2 | many | TRBV28 | 14 | TGTGCCAGCAGTCTGACATTTAACACCGGGGAGCTGTTTTTT | CASSLTFNTGELFF
TRBD1 | TRBJ1-5 | many | TRBV20-1 | 15 | TGCAGTGCTTCGGACAGGGATCTTAATCTGGGGCCCCAGCATTTT | CSASDRDLNLGPQHF
NA | TRBJ1-2 | NA | TRBV28 | 12 | TGTGCCAGCAGTTCGCGGCAGTATGGCTACACCTTC | CASSSRQYGYTF
NA | TRBJ2-3 | many | TRBV20-1 | 14 | TGCAGTGCTAGAGCAGGTGGAGGGACAGATACGCAGTATTTT | CSARAGGGTDTQYF
TRBD2 | TRBJ2-1 | few | TRBV7-2 | 16 | TGTGCCAGCAGCTTCCTAGCGGGAGGTAACTACAATGAGCAGTTCTTC | CASSFLAGGNYNEQFF
NA | TRBJ2-1 | many | TRBV6-2/TRBV6-3 | 15 | TGTGCCAGCAGTTCCAACTCAAGGCTGGGGAATGAGCAGTTCTTC | CASSSNSRLGNEQFF
NA | TRBJ2-1 | many | TRBV11-1 | 12 | TGTGCCAGCAGCTTGGTCTATAATGAGCAGTTCTTC | CASSLVYNEQFF
NA | TRBJ2-7 | many | TRBV5-6 | 13 | TGTGCCAGCAGCTTGGGCTTGAGGGACGAGCAGTACTTC | CASSLGLRDEQYF